Reported below is one TCR beta chain. Its antigen is not identified. Regarding treatment: oral pan-JAK inhibitor, 5-10 mg twice daily. Once RNA had been extracted, it was reverse transcribed into cDNA to act as the sequencing template. TCRdb's table, derived via immunoSEQ multiplex PCR, lists solely in-frame clones and lacks some. The repertoire includes under 200,000 clones, about 60% of them detected once, and 13% to 15% sits in the top ten. The data are from a study of CD8+ T cells in alopecia areata. Germline V gene sequence: CDR1 SEHNR, CDR2 FQNEAQ (reference sequence). The CDR3 consists of 14 residues. The trim removed 5 bases at V and 0 bases at J, leaving 2 bases unmatched. Overall study findings and caveats: A great number of expanded lesional clones endured in scalp and blood during tofacitinib.

The chain carries TRBV7-9 and TRBJ2-7, with TRBD2 identical over 9 bases. The clonotype originates from a human donor with alopecia areata. This specimen consisted of CD4+ T cells sorted from blood, obtained at week 24, from a patient treated with tofacitinib. The DNA for the CDR3 is TGTGCCAGCAGCCGGACTAGCGACTCCTACGAGCAGTACTTC. Protein sequence: CASSRTSDSYEQYF.